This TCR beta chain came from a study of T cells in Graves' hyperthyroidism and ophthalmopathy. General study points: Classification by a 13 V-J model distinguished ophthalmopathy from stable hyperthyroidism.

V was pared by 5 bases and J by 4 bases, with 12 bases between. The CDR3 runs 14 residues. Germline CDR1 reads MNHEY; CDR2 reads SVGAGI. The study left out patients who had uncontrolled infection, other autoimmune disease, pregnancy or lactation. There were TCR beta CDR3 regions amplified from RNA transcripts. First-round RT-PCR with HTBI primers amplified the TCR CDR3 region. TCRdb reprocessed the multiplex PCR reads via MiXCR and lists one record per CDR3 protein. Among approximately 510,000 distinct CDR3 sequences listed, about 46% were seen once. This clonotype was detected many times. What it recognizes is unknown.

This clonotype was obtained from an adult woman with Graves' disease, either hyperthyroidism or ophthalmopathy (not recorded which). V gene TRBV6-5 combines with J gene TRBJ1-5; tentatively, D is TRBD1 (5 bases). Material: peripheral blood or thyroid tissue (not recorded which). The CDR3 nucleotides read TGTGCCAGCAGTACCCGGGAGGGGAATCAGCCCCAGCATTTT. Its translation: CASSTREGNQPQHF.